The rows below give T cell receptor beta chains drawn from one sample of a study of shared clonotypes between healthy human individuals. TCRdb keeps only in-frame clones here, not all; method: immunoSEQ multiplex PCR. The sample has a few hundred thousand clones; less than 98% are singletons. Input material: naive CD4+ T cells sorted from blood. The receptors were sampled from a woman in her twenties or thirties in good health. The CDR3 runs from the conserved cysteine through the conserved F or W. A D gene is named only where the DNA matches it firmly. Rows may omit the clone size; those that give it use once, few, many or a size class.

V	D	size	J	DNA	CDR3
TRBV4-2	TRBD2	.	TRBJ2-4	TGTGCCAGCAGCCAAGAAATGGGGGGGACGCGCAAAAACATTCAGTACTTC	CASSQEMGGTRKNIQYF
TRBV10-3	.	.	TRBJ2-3	TGTGCCATCAGTAACTCACTAGCAGATACGCAGTATTTT	CAISNSLADTQYF
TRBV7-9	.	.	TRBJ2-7	TGTGCCAGCAGCTTAGTCGGCACCTCCCTTCTCGAGCAGTACTTC	CASSLVGTSLLEQYF
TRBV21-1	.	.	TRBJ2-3	TGTGCCAGCAGCAAAGCTAGGGGGAGAGATACGCAGTATTTT	CASSKARGRDTQYF
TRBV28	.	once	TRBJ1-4	TGTGCCAGCGCAGCTCACGGACCGGGGGAAAAACTGTTTTTT	CASAAHGPGEKLFF
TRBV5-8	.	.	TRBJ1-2	TGTGCCAGCAGCTTGACAGAGCTCACCTTC	CASSLTELTF
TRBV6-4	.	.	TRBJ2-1	TGTGCCAGCAGTGTCGGTCCCTACAATGAGCAGTTCTTC	CASSVGPYNEQFF
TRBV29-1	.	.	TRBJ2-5	TGCAGCGTTCAGGGCGGCCAAGAGACCCAGTACTTC	CSVQGGQETQYF
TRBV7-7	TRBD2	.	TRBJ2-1	TGTGCCAGCAGCTTAGTGAGTAGCGGGACCTACAATGAGCAGTTCTTC	CASSLVSSGTYNEQFF
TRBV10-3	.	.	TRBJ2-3	TGTGCCATCAGCCAGGGGCTCACAGATACGCAGTATTTT	CAISQGLTDTQYF